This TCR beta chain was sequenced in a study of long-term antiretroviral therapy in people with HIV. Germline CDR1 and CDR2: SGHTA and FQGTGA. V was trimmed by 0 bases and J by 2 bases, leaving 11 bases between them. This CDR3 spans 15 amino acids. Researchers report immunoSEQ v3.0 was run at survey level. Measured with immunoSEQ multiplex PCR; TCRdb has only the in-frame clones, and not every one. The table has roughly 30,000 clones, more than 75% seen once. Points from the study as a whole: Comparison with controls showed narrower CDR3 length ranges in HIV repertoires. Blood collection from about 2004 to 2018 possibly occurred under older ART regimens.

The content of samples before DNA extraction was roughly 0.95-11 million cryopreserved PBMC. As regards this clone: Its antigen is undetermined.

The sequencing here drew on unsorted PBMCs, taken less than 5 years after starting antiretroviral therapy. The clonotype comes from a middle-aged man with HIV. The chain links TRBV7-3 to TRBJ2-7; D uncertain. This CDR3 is CASSLTPLPTYEQYF. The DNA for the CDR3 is TGTGCCAGCAGCTTAACTCCGCTTCCCACCTACGAGCAGTACTTC.